The text below deals with one T cell receptor beta chain. Its antigen remains unknown. The entry originates in a study of siplizumab effects on memory and regulatory T cells. The method was immunoSEQ multiplex PCR; TCRdb's version includes in-frame clones alone and lacks a portion of them. The sample has around 87,000 clones, more than 80% seen once. The study's findings and limits: Significantly reduced by siplizumab was the cumulative frequency of alloreactive sequences, namely those traceable to unstimulated CD4+ memory cells.

CDR1 and CDR2 from the germline V gene are KGHSH and LQKENI. The CDR3 is 16 residues long. With 6 bases clipped from V and 6 bases from J, the junction kept 16 bases outside the gene matches. This chain links TRBV18 with TRBJ1-1; 7 bases align to TRBD1. Sequenced sample: CD4+ T cells sorted from blood. The sequence came from a human donor in good health. The CDR3 DNA reads TGTGCCAGCTCGCTTGACAGGGCTTGGGTTAATTCTGAAGCTTTCTTT. It encodes CASSLDRAWVNSEAFF.